Presented here are 17 T cell receptor beta chains from one specimen sequenced in a study of T cell responses to AZD1222 COVID-19 vaccine. Clones were sequenced by immunoSEQ multiplex PCR, and TCRdb holds only the in-frame ones, with some missing. The sample lists approximately 150,000 clones; 90% to 95% were seen once. The source was peripheral blood, collected on day 0 of AZD1222 vaccination. The receptor set was obtained from an adult in good health.

The chain carries TRBV28 and TRBJ1-3; D unresolved. Per the germline V gene, CDR1 is MDHEN and CDR2 is SYDVKM. The CDR3 consists of 15 residues. Trimming took off 5 bases at V and 0 bases at J, with 11 bases between the two ends. CDR3 bases: TGTGCCAGCAGTCCCCCCTCGGACTCTGGAAACACCATATATTTT. As protein: CASSPPSDSGNTIYF.

J is TRBJ1-3 and V is TRBV19, with D hard to call. Germline assignment: CDR1 LNHDA and CDR2 SQIVND (reference sequence). The CDR3 totals 13 residues. The V end lost 3 bases, the J end lost 3 bases, and 6 bases lay between the germline ends. The CDR3 protein is CASSIAVGNTIYF. The CDR3 nucleotides are TGTGCCAGTAGTATTGCGGTTGGAAACACCATATATTTT.

This clone was found once. V gene TRBV25-1 combines with J gene TRBJ1-5; 10 nucleotides match TRBD1. Trimming took 3 bases from V and 11 from J; bases not matched to a gene: 7. Germline assignment: CDR1 MGHDK and CDR2 SYGVNS. The CDR3 length is 14 residues. Here the CDR3 reads CASSEGQGIWAQHF. CDR3 DNA: TGTGCCAGCAGTGAGGGACAGGGGATATGGGCCCAGCATTTT.

The chain is built from TRBV5-4 and TRBJ2-5; no reliable D call. V was shortened by 1 base and J by 3 bases, with 4 bases between the two germline ends. CDR1 and CDR2 (germline): SGHNT, YYREEE (reference sequence). This CDR3 is built from 12 residues. The CDR3, as DNA: TGTGCCAGCAGCTTGCCGAAAGAGACCCAGTACTTC. Amino acid sequence: CASSLPKETQYF. The full variable domain, rest sourced from reference TRBV5-4 and TRBJ2-5, is ETGVTQSPTHLIKTRGQQVTLRCSSQSGHNTVSWYQQALGQGPQFIFQYYREEENGRGNFPPRFSGLQFPNYSSELNVNALELDDSALYLCASSLPKETQYFGPGTRLLVL.

The chain joins TRBV24-1 to TRBJ2-1; 8 nucleotides agree with TRBD2. There are 16 residues in the CDR3. In germline, CDR1 is KGHDR, CDR2 SFDVKD. The V and J ends lost 2 bases and 4 bases, in that order; junction bases with no gene match: 6. The CDR3 sequence is CATSDSGTSRYNEQFF. The CDR3 coding sequence is TGTGCCACCAGTGATTCAGGGACTAGTCGATACAATGAGCAGTTCTTC.

CDR3 protein: CASRLTGSYTEAFF. The CDR3 DNA follows: TGTGCCAGCAGACTGACAGGCTCCTACACTGAAGCTTTCTTT. The chain couples TRBV28 to TRBJ1-1; TRBD1 might be the D (6 bases). Trimming took off 6 bases at V and 3 bases at J, with 14 bases between the two ends. The CDR3 is 14 amino acids. Germline lookup yields CDR1 MDHEN and CDR2 SYDVKM.

The V and J genes are TRBV6-1 and TRBJ1-2, with 7 bases identical to TRBD1. Germline CDR1 and CDR2: MNHNS and SASEGT. After removal of 0 bases from V and 8 bases from J, the junction contained 9 bases not matched to a gene. CDR3 length equals 15 residues. CDR3 sequence (DNA): TGTGCCAGCAGTGAAGCGCACAGGGGACAAGGAGGCTACACCTTC. The encoded protein is CASSEAHRGQGGYTF.

V usage is TRBV28 and J usage is TRBJ1-1; maybe TRBD1 (6 bases). There are 16 residues in the CDR3. CDR1 is MDHEN and CDR2 is SYDVKM in the germline V gene. Trimming pared 5 bases from V and 5 bases from J, leaving 21 bases between. The CDR3 region is CASSLGGGIELTEAFF. CDR3 nucleotide sequence: TGTGCCAGCAGTCTAGGGGGGGGAATCGAATTGACTGAAGCTTTCTTT.

This sequence joins TRBV27 and TRBJ2-1; possible D gene TRBD2, 6 bases. The V and J ends lost 1 base and 2 bases respectively, with 9 bases between them. Germline values: CDR1 MNHEY, CDR2 SMNVEV (reference sequence). The CDR3 is 15 amino acids. Written as DNA, the CDR3 is TGTGCCAGCAGTTTATATCGCGGGACCTACAATGAGCAGTTCTTC. Translation: CASSLYRGTYNEQFF.

V gene TRBV20-1 combines with J gene TRBJ2-3; D gene ambiguous. The CDR3 sequence is 11 residues long. The V end lost 3 bases, the J end lost 9 bases, and 10 bases lay between the germline ends. Looked up from germline, CDR1 is DFQATT and CDR2 is SNEGSKA (reference sequence). The CDR3 coding sequence is TGCAGTGCTAGGAAGCCAGGCACGCAGTATTTT. Protein: CSARKPGTQYF.

The chain recombines TRBV6-5 with TRBJ2-7; 10 nucleotides line up with TRBD2. Germline CDR1 and CDR2: MNHEY and SVGAGI. Trimming at V came to 8 bases and at J to 3 bases, leaving 7 bases not matched to a gene. The CDR3 has 14 amino acids. CDR3 protein: CASPSGRADYEQYF. The CDR3 nucleotides read TGTGCCAGCCCCAGCGGGAGGGCCGACTACGAGCAGTACTTC.

The chain uses TRBV27 and TRBJ1-5; D gene uncertain. Germline V lookup: CDR1 MNHEY, CDR2 SMNVEV (reference sequence). Trimming left V 4 bases short and J 2 bases short, with 9 bases between. This CDR3 is 14 amino acids long. CDR3 region: CASSWVAGNQPQHF. CDR3 bases: TGTGCCAGCAGTTGGGTCGCCGGCAATCAGCCCCAGCATTTT.

V is TRBV6-2 or TRBV6-3 and J is TRBJ1-1; D unresolved. V lost 6 bases to trimming and J lost 4 bases, with 12 bases between them. This CDR3 contains 13 residues. Germline CDR1 is MNHEY and CDR2 is SVGEGT. As DNA, the CDR3 is TGTGCCAGCAGCGACCCCGGCGCCACTGAAGCTTTCTTT. Its protein is CASSDPGATEAFF.

The genes are TRBV3-1 (or the pseudogene TRBV3-2) and TRBJ2-3, with D possibly TRBD2 on 5 matching bases. The germline CDR1 and CDR2 sequences are LGHDT and YNNKEL (reference sequence). This CDR3 region has 13 residues. Trimming stripped 3 bases from V and 4 bases from J, with 8 bases between. The CDR3 loop is CASSHVGADTQYF. The CDR3 DNA sequence: TGTGCCAGCAGCCATGTCGGGGCAGATACGCAGTATTTT.

The V and J genes are TRBV9 and TRBJ2-3; tentative D call: TRBD1 (5 bases). This CDR3 comprises 15 residues. V lost 4 bases, J lost 0 bases, and 12 bases lay in between. The germline V gene has CDR1 SGDLS and CDR2 YYNGEE. CDR3 region: CASSPLGPSTDTQYF. In nucleotides, the CDR3 is TGTGCCAGCAGCCCACTGGGGCCTAGCACAGATACGCAGTATTTT. Complete variable domain (other parts from reference TRBV9 and TRBJ2-3): DSGVTQTPKHLITATGQRVTLRCSPRSGDLSVYWYQQSLDQGLQFLIQYYNGEERAKGNILERFSAQQFPDLHSELNLSSLELGDSALYFCASSPLGPSTDTQYFGPGTRLTVL.

The chain couples TRBV30 to TRBJ1-6, with 7 bases aligning to TRBD1. Germline V gene data show CDR1 as GTSNPN and CDR2 as SVGIG (reference sequence). The CDR3 covers 14 residues. Unmatched junction bases numbered 6, after V lost 3 bases and J lost 7 bases. This CDR3 is CAWSPGGGNSPLHF. The CDR3 DNA follows: TGTGCCTGGAGCCCAGGGGGAGGAAATTCACCCCTCCACTTT.

This sequence joins TRBV7-9 and TRBJ2-7; the match to TRBD1 covers 9 bases. CDR1 SEHNR and CDR2 FQNEAQ come from the germline V gene (reference sequence). V trimming: 6 bases; J trimming: 7 bases; junction bases outside the gene matches: 10. The CDR3 consists of 14 residues. CDR3 region: CASSSGQGRREQYF. In DNA, the CDR3 is TGTGCCAGCAGTTCCGGACAGGGGAGGAGGGAGCAGTACTTC.